The 3 T cell receptor beta chains below all came from one sample that was sequenced in a study of OX40 agonist ivuxolimab in advanced cancers. TCRdb's table, derived via immunoSEQ multiplex PCR, lists solely in-frame clones and lacks some. Among about 19,000 clones, around 79% were seen once, and the ten largest hold 33%. The sequencing here drew on CD4+ or CD8+ T cells sorted from blood, taken in a trial of the OX40 agonist ivuxolimab. These receptors originate from an adult with an advanced solid tumor such as melanoma, head and neck, liver or kidney cancer.

V gene TRBV6-5 combines with J gene TRBJ1-1; 10 bases are shared with TRBD1. The length of the CDR3 is 16 residues. The ends lost 3 bases at V and 3 bases at J; junction bases unmatched: 7. Germline V lookup: CDR1 MNHEY, CDR2 SVGAGI. The CDR3 DNA reads TGTGCCAGCAGTTATGGACAGGGGGGGATTTACACTGAAGCTTTCTTT. Its translation is CASSYGQGGIYTEAFF.

The V call is TRBV10-1, the J call TRBJ2-7; TRBD2 agrees at 13 bases. The CDR3 consists of 15 residues. V shed 4 bases, J shed 2 bases, and the junction held 2 bases outside the gene matches. CDR1 and CDR2 (germline): WNHNN, SYGVQD (reference sequence). The CDR3 here is CASSATSGRAYEQYF. The CDR3 DNA follows: TGCGCCAGCAGTGCCACTAGCGGGAGGGCCTACGAGCAGTACTTC.

The chain is built from TRBV13 and TRBJ2-3; 14 bases map to TRBD2. J gave up 6 bases and V 6 bases, and 5 bases lay outside the gene matches. The CDR3 runs to 15 residues. Germline V gene lookup returns CDR1 PRHDT and CDR2 FYEKMQ (reference sequence). Written as DNA, the CDR3 is TGTGCCAGCAGTGGACTAGCGGGGGGAAAGGATACGCAGTATTTT. Its translation is CASSGLAGGKDTQYF.